This T cell receptor (beta chain) comes out of a study of shared clonotypes between healthy human individuals. The germline V gene encodes CDR1 MNHNY and CDR2 SVGAGI (reference sequence). V dropped 5 bases and J dropped 9; count of bases not matched to a gene: 5. This CDR3 is built from 12 residues. Measured with immunoSEQ multiplex PCR; TCRdb has only the in-frame clones, and not every one. The table has nearly 1 million clones, more than 75% seen once. This receptor was identified in a man younger than 35 in good health. Sequencing input: memory CD4+ T cells sorted from blood. The sample's subset: CD45RA-negative fraction. The chain uses TRBV6-6 and TRBJ2-5; TRBD1 agrees at 8 bases. In DNA, the CDR3 is TGTGCCAGCAGTACTCCGACAGGGGCCCAGTACTTC. It yields the protein CASSTPTGAQYF.